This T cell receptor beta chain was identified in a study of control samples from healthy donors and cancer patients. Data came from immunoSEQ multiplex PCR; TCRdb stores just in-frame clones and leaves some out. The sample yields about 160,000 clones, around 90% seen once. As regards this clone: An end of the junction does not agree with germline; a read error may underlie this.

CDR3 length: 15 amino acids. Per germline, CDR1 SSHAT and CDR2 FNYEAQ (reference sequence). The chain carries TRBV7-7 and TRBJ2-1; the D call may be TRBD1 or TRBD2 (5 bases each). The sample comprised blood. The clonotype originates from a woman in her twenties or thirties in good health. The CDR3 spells CASSFRDGPYNEQFF. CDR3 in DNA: TGTGCTAGCAGCTTCCGGGACGGACCCTACAATGAGCAGTTCTTC.